This T cell receptor beta chain was captured by sequencing in a study of human T cells and chemical hapten exposure. In its sample, this clonotype was seen a few times. TCRdb passed the RACE reads through MiXCR, listing each CDR3 protein once. The top ten clones hold roughly 1.5% of a sample with tens of thousands of distinct CDR3 sequences, around 10% of them seen once. Specified time point: patch test 3, about 24 weeks after DPC sensitization. Sample treatment: therapeutic diphenylcyclopropenone sensitization with weekly scalp DPC. Blood draws came first, before each patch test. This CDR3 spans 20 amino acids. V shed 0 bases, J shed 7 bases, and the junction held 20 bases outside the gene matches.

This sequence was found in a woman aged 50 to 65 with alopecia areata. Some clones in this sample may be carry-over from other donors' samples. The chain recombines TRBV5-3 with TRBJ1-5, with 9 nucleotides matching TRBD1. TRBV5-3 is reported as an ORF; its role is uncertain. Source: whole blood, taken in connection with sensitization to the hapten diphenylcyclopropenone (DPC). CDR3 DNA sequence: TGTGCCAGAAGCTTGGGTTGTATCATTGGACAGGGGACGAAAGGGCAGCCCCAGCATTTT. Encoded protein: CARSLGCIIGQGTKGQPQHF.